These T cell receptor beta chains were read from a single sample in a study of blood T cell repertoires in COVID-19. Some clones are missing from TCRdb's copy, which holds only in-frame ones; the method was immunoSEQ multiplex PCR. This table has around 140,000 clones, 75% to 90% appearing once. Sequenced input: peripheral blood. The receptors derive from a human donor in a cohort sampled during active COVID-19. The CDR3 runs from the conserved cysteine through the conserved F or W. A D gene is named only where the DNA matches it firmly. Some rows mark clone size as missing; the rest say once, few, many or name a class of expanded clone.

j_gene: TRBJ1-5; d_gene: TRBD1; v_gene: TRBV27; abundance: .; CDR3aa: CASRDRDQPQHF; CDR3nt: TGTGCCAGCAGGGACAGGGATCAGCCCCAGCATTTT
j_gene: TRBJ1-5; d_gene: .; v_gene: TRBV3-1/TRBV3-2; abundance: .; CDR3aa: CASSQYRAAPQHF; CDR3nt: TGTGCCAGCAGCCAATACCGCGCCGCGCCCCAGCATTTT
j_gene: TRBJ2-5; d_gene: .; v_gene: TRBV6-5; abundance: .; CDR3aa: CASSRGLKETQYF; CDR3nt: TGTGCCAGCAGTAGGGGCCTCAAGGAGACCCAGTACTTC
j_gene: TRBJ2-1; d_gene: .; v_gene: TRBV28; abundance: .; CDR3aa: CASSFAGSYNEQFF; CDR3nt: TGTGCCAGCAGTTTTGCAGGGTCCTACAATGAGCAGTTCTTC
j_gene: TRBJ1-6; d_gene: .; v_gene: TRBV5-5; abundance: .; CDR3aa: CASTDYRERDRYSPLHF; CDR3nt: TGTGCCAGCACCGATTACAGGGAGAGGGATAGGTATTCACCCCTCCACTTT
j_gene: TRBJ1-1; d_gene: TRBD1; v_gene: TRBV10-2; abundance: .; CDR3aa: CATRTGGITEAFF; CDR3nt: TGCGCCACCCGGACAGGGGGCATCACTGAAGCTTTCTTT
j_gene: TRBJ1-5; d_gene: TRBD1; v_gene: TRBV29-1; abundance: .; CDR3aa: CSARQGDHQPQHF; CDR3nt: TGCAGCGCCCGACAGGGGGACCATCAGCCCCAGCATTTT
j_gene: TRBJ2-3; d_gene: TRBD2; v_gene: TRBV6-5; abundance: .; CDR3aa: CASRPPSGSPDTQYF; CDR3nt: TGTGCCAGCAGGCCCCCTAGCGGGAGTCCAGATACGCAGTATTTT
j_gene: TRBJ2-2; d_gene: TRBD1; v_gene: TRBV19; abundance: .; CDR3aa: CASSPGDSHTGELFF; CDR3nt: TGTGCCAGTAGTCCAGGGGACAGCCACACCGGGGAGCTGTTTTTT
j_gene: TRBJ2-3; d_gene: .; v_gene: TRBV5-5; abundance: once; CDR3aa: CASSSTSTDTQYF; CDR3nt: TGTGCCAGCAGCTCGACTAGCACAGATACGCAGTATTTT
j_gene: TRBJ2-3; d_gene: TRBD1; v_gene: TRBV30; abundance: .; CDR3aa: CAWSHRGLSTDTQYF; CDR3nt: TGTGCCTGGAGTCACAGGGGCCTGAGCACAGATACGCAGTATTTT
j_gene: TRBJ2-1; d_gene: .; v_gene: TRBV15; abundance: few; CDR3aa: CATSRAGTEGYDEQFF; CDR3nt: TGTGCCACCAGCAGAGCTGGAACGGAGGGCTATGACGAGCAGTTCTTC
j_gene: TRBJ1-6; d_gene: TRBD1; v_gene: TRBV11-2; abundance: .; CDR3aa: CASSFGQENSPLHF; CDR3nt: TGTGCCAGCAGCTTCGGACAGGAAAATTCACCCCTCCACTTT
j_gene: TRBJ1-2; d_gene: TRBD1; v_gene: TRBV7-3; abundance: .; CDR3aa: CASSMTGGYGYTF; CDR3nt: TGTGCCAGCAGCATGACAGGGGGGTATGGCTACACCTTC
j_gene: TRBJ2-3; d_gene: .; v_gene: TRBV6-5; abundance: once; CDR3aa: CASRGDLGPDTQYF; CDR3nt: TGTGCCAGCAGGGGGGACTTGGGGCCAGATACGCAGTATTTT
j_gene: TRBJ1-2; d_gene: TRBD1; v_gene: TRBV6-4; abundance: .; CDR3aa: CASSGRDRKLNYGYTF; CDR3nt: TGTGCCAGCAGTGGCAGGGACAGAAAACTGAACTATGGCTACACCTTC
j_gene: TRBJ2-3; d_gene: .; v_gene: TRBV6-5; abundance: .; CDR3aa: CASSLSGGTDTQYF; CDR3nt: TGTGCCAGCAGCCTGAGCGGTGGCACAGATACGCAGTATTTT
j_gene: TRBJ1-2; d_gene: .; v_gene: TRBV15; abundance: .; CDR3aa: CATSRAESTGYGYTF; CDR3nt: TGTGCCACCAGCAGAGCCGAATCCACAGGCTATGGCTACACCTTC
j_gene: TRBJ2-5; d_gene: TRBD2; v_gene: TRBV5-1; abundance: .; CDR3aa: CASSLGGRGETQYF; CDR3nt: TGCGCCAGCAGCTTGGGCGGGAGGGGAGAGACCCAGTACTTC
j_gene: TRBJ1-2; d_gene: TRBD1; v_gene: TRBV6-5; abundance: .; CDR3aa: CASRGETGNYGYTF; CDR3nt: TGTGCCAGCAGGGGCGAGACAGGGAACTATGGCTACACCTTC
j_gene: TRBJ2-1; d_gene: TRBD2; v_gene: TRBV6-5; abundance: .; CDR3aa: CASSAAGTSGNEQFF; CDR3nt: TGTGCCAGCAGCGCCGCCGGGACTAGCGGGAATGAGCAGTTCTTC
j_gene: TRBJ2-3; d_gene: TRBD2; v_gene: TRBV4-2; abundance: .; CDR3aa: CASSQDVTSGDPGDTQYF; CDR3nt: TGTGCCAGCAGCCAAGATGTGACTAGCGGGGACCCTGGGGATACGCAGTATTTT
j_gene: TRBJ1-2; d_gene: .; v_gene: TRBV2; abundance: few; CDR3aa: CASSRFVDRLSYGYTF; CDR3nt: TGTGCCAGCAGTCGGTTCGTAGACAGGCTGAGCTATGGCTACACCTTC
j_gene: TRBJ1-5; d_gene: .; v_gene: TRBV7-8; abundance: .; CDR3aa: CASSINPRDTYQPQHF; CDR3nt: TGTGCCAGCAGCATAAACCCCCGGGACACTTATCAGCCCCAGCATTTT
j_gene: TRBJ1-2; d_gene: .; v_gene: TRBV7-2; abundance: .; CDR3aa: CASSPYLAGEGYTF; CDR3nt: TGTGCCAGCAGCCCCTACCTTGCCGGAGAGGGCTACACCTTC
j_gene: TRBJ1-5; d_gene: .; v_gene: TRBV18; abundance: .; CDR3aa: CASSAGDQPQHF; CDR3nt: TGTGCCAGCTCGGCAGGGGATCAGCCCCAGCATTTT
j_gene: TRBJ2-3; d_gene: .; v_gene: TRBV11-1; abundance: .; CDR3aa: CASSLMTVRTDTQYF; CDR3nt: TGTGCCAGCAGCTTAATGACAGTTCGCACAGATACGCAGTATTTT
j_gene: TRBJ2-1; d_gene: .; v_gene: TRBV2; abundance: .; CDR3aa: CASARVDEQFF; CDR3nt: TGTGCCAGCGCACGGGTCGATGAGCAGTTCTTC
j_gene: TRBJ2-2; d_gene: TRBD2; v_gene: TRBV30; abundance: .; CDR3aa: CAWSTVAGGTGELFF; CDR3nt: TGTGCCTGGAGTACTGTAGCGGGGGGGACCGGGGAGCTGTTTTTT
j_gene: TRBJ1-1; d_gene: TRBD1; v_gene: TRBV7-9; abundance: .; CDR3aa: CASSLLQGVNTEAFF; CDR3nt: TGTGCCAGCAGCTTATTACAGGGGGTGAACACTGAAGCTTTCTTT
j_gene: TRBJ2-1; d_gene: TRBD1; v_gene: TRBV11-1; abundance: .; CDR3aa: CASRHTGDSYNEQFF; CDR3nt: TGTGCCAGCAGACATACAGGGGACTCCTACAATGAGCAGTTCTTC
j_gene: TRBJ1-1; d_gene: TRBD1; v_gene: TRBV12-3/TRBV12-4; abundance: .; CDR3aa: CASNPGGRTEAFF; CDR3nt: TGTGCCAGCAACCCAGGGGGAAGGACTGAAGCTTTCTTT
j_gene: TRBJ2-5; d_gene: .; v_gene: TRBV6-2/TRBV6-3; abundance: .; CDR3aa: CASSYNYSPETQYF; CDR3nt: TGTGCCAGCAGTTACAACTACTCTCCAGAGACCCAGTACTTC
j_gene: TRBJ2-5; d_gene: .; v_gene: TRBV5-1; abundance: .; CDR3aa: CASSHNAGGLGETQYF; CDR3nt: TGCGCCAGCAGCCACAATGCAGGGGGGCTGGGGGAGACCCAGTACTTC
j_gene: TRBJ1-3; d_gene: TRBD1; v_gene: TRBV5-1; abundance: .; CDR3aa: CASSSTTPTGGNTIYF; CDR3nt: TGCGCCAGCAGTTCTACTACCCCGACAGGGGGAAACACCATATATTTT
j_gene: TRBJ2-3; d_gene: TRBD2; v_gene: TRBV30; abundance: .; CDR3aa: CAAGTSGVDTQYF; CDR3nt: TGTGCCGCCGGAACTAGCGGGGTAGATACGCAGTATTTT
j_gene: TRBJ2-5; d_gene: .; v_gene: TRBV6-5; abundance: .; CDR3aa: CASSTGEARETQYF; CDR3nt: TGTGCCAGCAGCACCGGAGAAGCTAGGGAGACCCAGTACTTC
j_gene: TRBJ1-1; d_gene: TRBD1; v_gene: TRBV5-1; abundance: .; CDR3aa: CASSLEGQGEDTEAFF; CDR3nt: TGCGCCAGCAGCTTGGAGGGACAGGGGGAGGACACTGAAGCTTTCTTT
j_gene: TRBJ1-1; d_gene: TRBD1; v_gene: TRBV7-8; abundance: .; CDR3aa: CASSLSATGGTEAFF; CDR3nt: TGTGCCAGCAGCTTATCGGCGACAGGGGGCACTGAAGCTTTCTTT
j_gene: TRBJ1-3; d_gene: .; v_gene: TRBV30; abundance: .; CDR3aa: CAWSVYGQVSGNTIYF; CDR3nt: TGTGCCTGGAGTGTATATGGACAAGTCTCTGGAAACACCATATATTTT
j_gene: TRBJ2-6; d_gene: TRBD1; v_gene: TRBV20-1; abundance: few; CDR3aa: CSATDRGLGGANVLTF; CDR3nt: TGCAGTGCTACTGACAGGGGGCTGGGTGGGGCCAACGTCCTGACTTTC
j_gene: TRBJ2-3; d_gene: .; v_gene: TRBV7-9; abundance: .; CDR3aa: CASSPALVGTQYF; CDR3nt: TGTGCCAGCAGCCCCGCCCTAGTCGGTACGCAGTATTTT
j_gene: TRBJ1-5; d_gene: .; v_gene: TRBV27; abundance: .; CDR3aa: CASSLFPGQQPQHF; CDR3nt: TGTGCCAGCAGTTTATTCCCAGGGCAACAGCCCCAGCATTTT
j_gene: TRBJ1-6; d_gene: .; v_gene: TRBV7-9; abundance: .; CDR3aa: CASSLGGLGSPLHF; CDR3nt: TGTGCCAGCAGCCTCGGAGGGCTCGGCTCACCCCTCCACTTT
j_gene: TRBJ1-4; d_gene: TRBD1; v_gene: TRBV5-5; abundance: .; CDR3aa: CASSFMGQHKEKLFF; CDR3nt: TGTGCCAGCAGCTTCATGGGACAGCACAAAGAAAAACTGTTTTTT
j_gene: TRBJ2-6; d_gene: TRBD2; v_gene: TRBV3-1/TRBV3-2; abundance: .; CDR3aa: CASSQAASGSVGANVLTF; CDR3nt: TGTGCCAGCAGCCAAGCGGCTAGCGGGAGTGTTGGGGCCAACGTCCTGACTTTC
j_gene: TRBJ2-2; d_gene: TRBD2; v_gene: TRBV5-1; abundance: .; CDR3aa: CASSRGPSGANTGELFF; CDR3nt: TGCGCCAGCAGCCGGGGCCCGAGCGGGGCGAACACCGGGGAGCTGTTTTTT
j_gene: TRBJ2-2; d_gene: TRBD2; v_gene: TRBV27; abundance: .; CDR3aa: CASSYATSGNTGELFF; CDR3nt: TGTGCCAGCAGTTACGCGACTAGCGGGAACACCGGGGAGCTGTTTTTT
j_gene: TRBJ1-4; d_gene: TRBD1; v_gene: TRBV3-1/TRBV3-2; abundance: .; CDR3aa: CASSLAGTGSEKLFF; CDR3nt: TGTGCCAGCAGCCTCGCCGGGACAGGGAGTGAAAAACTGTTTTTT
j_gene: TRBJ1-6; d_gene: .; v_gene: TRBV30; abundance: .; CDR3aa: CAWSGETGYNSPLHF; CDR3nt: TGTGCCTGGAGTGGAGAGACAGGCTATAATTCACCCCTCCACTTT
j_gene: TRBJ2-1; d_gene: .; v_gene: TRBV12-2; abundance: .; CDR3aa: CASPPHRDREGGIANEQFF; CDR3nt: TGTGCAAGCCCCCCCCATCGGGACAGGGAGGGTGGAATCGCCAATGAGCAGTTCTTC
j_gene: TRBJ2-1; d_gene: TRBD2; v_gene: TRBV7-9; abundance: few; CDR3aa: CASSFLAGGPYNEQFF; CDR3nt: TGTGCCAGCAGCTTTCTAGCGGGAGGCCCCTACAATGAGCAGTTCTTC
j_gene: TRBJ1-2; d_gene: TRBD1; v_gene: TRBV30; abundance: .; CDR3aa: CACAGQANYGYTF; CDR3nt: TGTGCCTGCGCGGGACAGGCCAACTATGGCTACACCTTC